The 29 T cell receptor beta chains in this list originate from one sample, sequenced in a study of blood T cell repertoires in COVID-19. The repertoire was sequenced with immunoSEQ multiplex PCR; TCRdb's copy has only in-frame clones and lacks some. The sample lists 150,000 to 200,000 clones, around nine tenths occurring once. Sequences were obtained from peripheral blood. The receptors were gathered from a human donor in a cohort sampled during active COVID-19.

The chain joins TRBV27 to TRBJ2-3; 12 bases map to TRBD2. This CDR3 has 16 residues. V dropped 6 bases and J dropped 7; count of bases not matched to a gene: 11. CDR1 and CDR2 from the germline V gene are MNHEY and SMNVEV (reference sequence). CDR3: CASSSLAGGPGNTQYF. The CDR3 nucleotides are TGTGCCAGCAGCAGTCTAGCGGGAGGGCCAGGTAATACGCAGTATTTT.

J is TRBJ2-5 and V is TRBV2; possibly TRBD1 for D (5 bases). Per germline, CDR1 SNHLY and CDR2 FYNNEI. V lost 11 bases to trimming and J lost 6 bases, with 13 bases between them. This CDR3 is 11 amino acids long. CDR3 in DNA: TGTGCCTTTGGGGCCTTGCAGACCCAGTACTTC. The encoded protein is CAFGALQTQYF.

CDR3 DNA: TGCGCCAGCAGCTTGGGAGACAGTAGCAATCAGCCCCAGCATTTT. Its translation: CASSLGDSSNQPQHF. The chain has TRBV5-1 and TRBJ1-5; D may be TRBD1 (5 bases). The CDR3 is 15 residues long. Germline V gene sequence: CDR1 SGHRS, CDR2 YFSETQ. V dropped 0 bases and J dropped 0 bases, with 7 bases sitting between them.

The gene calls are TRBV6-1 and TRBJ2-7, with D possibly TRBD1 on 5 matching bases. Trimming pared 1 base from V and 2 bases from J, leaving 12 bases between. The germline V gene encodes CDR1 MNHNS and CDR2 SASEGT. This CDR3 has 15 residues. CDR3: CASSEDRVRAYEQYF. In DNA form, the CDR3 reads TGTGCCAGCAGTGAAGATCGAGTCAGGGCCTACGAGCAGTACTTC.

This clone was observed once. The chain uses TRBV9 and TRBJ2-5, with TRBD1 matching 10 bases. J lost 2 bases, V lost 0 bases, and 1 base had no gene match. This CDR3 is built from 15 residues. CDR1 and CDR2 from the germline V gene are SGDLS and YYNGEE. The CDR3 is CASSVAGQGQETQYF. DNA of the CDR3: TGTGCCAGCAGCGTAGCGGGACAGGGGCAAGAGACCCAGTACTTC.

The chain carries TRBV6-1 and TRBJ2-1; the D gene is possibly TRBD1 (6 bases). In germline, CDR1 is MNHNS, CDR2 SASEGT. Trimming cost V 3 bases and J 6 bases, with 15 bases left between them. The CDR3 is 15 amino acids. The CDR3 nucleotides are TGTGCCAGCAGTGATACAGGGTCCCCTGGCAATGAGCAGTTCTTC. It yields the protein CASSDTGSPGNEQFF.

This clone appeared once. The chain combines TRBV2 with TRBJ2-7; D is unclear. The V end was cut by 2 bases, the J end by 2 bases, with 13 bases between. Germline-derived CDR1 and CDR2 are SNHLY and FYNNEI. The CDR3 spans 15 residues. The CDR3 protein is CASSEPSPQTYEQYF. The CDR3 coding sequence is TGTGCCAGCAGTGAACCCTCTCCCCAGACCTACGAGCAGTACTTC.

This chain's CDR3 is CASSPSTSGVWPYNEQFF. The CDR3 bases are TGTGCCAGCAGCCCGTCGACTAGCGGGGTATGGCCCTACAATGAGCAGTTCTTC. The chain links TRBV3-1 (or the pseudogene TRBV3-2) to TRBJ2-1; TRBD2 agrees at 11 bases. The germline V gene has CDR1 LGHDT and CDR2 YNNKEL (reference sequence). The CDR3 is made up of 18 amino acids. V shed 4 bases and J 2 bases; nucleotides not matched to a gene: 10.

The rearrangement uses TRBV7-9 and TRBJ2-7; the D gene is possibly TRBD1 (5 bases). V was trimmed by 0 bases and J by 5 bases, leaving 8 bases between them. This CDR3 has 13 amino acids. CDR1 is SEHNR, CDR2 FQNEAQ, per germline (reference sequence). CDR3: CASSLAAGNEQYF. In nucleotides, the CDR3 is TGTGCCAGCAGCTTAGCGGCAGGGAACGAGCAGTACTTC.

This clone was observed a single time. This chain joins TRBV25-1 and TRBJ1-2; D is unclear. Germline V gene data show CDR1 as MGHDK and CDR2 as SYGVNS. There are 11 residues in the CDR3. The germline V and J ends were trimmed by 4 bases and 4 bases, with 4 bases remaining between them. The CDR3 DNA follows: TGTGCCAGCAGTGCGGGCTATGGCTACACCTTC. This encodes CASSAGYGYTF.

V gene TRBV10-1 combines with J gene TRBJ2-7; 9 bases are shared with TRBD2. Germline-derived CDR1 and CDR2 are WNHNN and SYGVQD (reference sequence). The CDR3 totals 14 residues. V was clipped by 4 bases and J by 3 bases; unmatched bases: 4. CDR3 protein: CASSGGTSRYEQYF. In DNA form, the CDR3 reads TGCGCCAGCAGTGGGGGGACTAGCCGCTACGAGCAGTACTTC.

The V gene is TRBV5-4, the J gene TRBJ1-6; maybe TRBD1 (5 bases). Trimming stripped 0 bases from V and 9 bases from J, with 13 bases between. This CDR3 comprises 15 residues. Germline CDR1 is SGHNT and CDR2 is YYREEE (reference sequence). The DNA of the CDR3 is TGTGCCAGCAGCTTGGGAAGGTTTCAGGGTTCACCCCTCCACTTT. Encoded protein: CASSLGRFQGSPLHF.

The genes are TRBV15 and TRBJ1-2; D remains ambiguous. Trimming left V 7 bases short and J 4 bases short, with 19 bases between. The germline V gene encodes CDR1 LNHNV and CDR2 YYDKDF (reference sequence). This CDR3 is built from 15 residues. In nucleotides, the CDR3 is TGTGCCACCACTCCAGAACCAGTTTCGATCTATGGCTACACCTTC. Translation gives CATTPEPVSIYGYTF.

The chain couples TRBV5-6 to TRBJ1-1; 7 bases line up with TRBD1. Germline V gives CDR1 SGHDT, CDR2 YYEEEE. The CDR3 totals 15 residues. V trimming: 4 bases; J trimming: 4 bases; junction bases outside the gene matches: 10. This CDR3 reads CASSRDSLRATEAFF. Written as DNA, the CDR3 is TGTGCCAGCAGCCGGGACAGCCTCCGGGCCACTGAAGCTTTCTTT.

This chain uses TRBV13 with TRBJ2-3, with a tentative D call TRBD2 (5 bases). V gave up 5 bases and J gave up 6 bases, with 9 bases separating them. The CDR3 has 12 amino acids. Looked up from germline, CDR1 is PRHDT and CDR2 is FYEKMQ (reference sequence). In DNA form, the CDR3 reads TGTGCCAGCAGCGGACCGGGGGATACGCAGTATTTT. Encoded protein: CASSGPGDTQYF.

This clone was counted between two and nine times. This chain links TRBV27 with TRBJ2-7; 12 positions agree with TRBD2. Germline V gene data show CDR1 as MNHEY and CDR2 as SMNVEV (reference sequence). V shed 3 bases, J shed 4 bases, and the junction held 10 bases outside the gene matches. This CDR3 is 17 amino acids long. CDR3 region: CASSFLSSGGAKYEQYF. The CDR3 coding sequence is TGTGCCAGCAGTTTCCTCTCTAGCGGGGGGGCCAAATACGAGCAGTACTTC.

V is TRBV3-1 (or the pseudogene TRBV3-2) and J is TRBJ2-7; D perhaps matches TRBD2 (6 bases). Trimming took 0 bases from V and 6 from J, leaving 15 bases between them. The CDR3 is made up of 15 amino acids. The germline V gene has CDR1 LGHDT and CDR2 YNNKEL (reference sequence). The CDR3 loop reads CASSQDLGPRGEQYF. The CDR3 nucleotides are TGTGCCAGCAGCCAAGATTTGGGACCGCGGGGCGAGCAGTACTTC.

The V and J genes are TRBV9 and TRBJ1-3; 7 positions match TRBD1. The CDR3 covers 15 residues. The ends lost 2 bases at V and 1 base at J; junction bases unmatched: 3. From germline, CDR1 is SGDLS and CDR2 YYNGEE. This CDR3 reads CASSVGRGSGNTIYF. DNA for the CDR3: TGTGCCAGCAGCGTGGGCAGGGGGTCTGGAAACACCATATATTTT.

V is TRBV6-5 and J is TRBJ2-6; the D is unclear. Trimming took off 8 bases at V and 0 bases at J, with 5 bases between the two ends. Germline V gene sequence: CDR1 MNHEY, CDR2 SVGAGI. The CDR3 has 13 residues. The CDR3 coding sequence is TGTGCCAGCCGTCGCTCTGGGGCCAACGTCCTGACTTTC. Its translation is CASRRSGANVLTF.

This rearrangement joins TRBV5-4 to TRBJ1-2, with TRBD1 matching over 10 bases. The ends lost 2 bases at V and 2 bases at J; junction bases unmatched: 6. There are 16 residues in the CDR3. Germline V gives CDR1 SGHNT, CDR2 YYREEE (reference sequence). The CDR3 nucleotides are TGTGCCAGCAGCTTCGGACAGGGGGTAGCCAACTATGGCTACACCTTC. This translates into CASSFGQGVANYGYTF.

This clone turned up a few times. This chain connects TRBV7-9 to TRBJ1-6; D remains unclear. V was cut by 6 bases and J by 9 bases, with 15 bases left in between. From germline, CDR1 is SEHNR and CDR2 FQNEAQ (reference sequence). CDR3 length: 14 residues. CDR3 nucleotides: TGTGCCAGCAGTCCCGGGGTTGGTGCTTCACCCCTCCACTTT. Amino acids: CASSPGVGASPLHF.

The V gene is TRBV12-3 or TRBV12-4, the J gene TRBJ2-5; D gene uncertain. The CDR3 length is 11 residues. With 6 bases removed from V and 5 bases from J, the gap between germline ends came to 7 bases. The CDR3 is CASSTRETQYF. In DNA, the CDR3 is TGTGCCAGCAGCACCCGGGAGACCCAGTACTTC.

This clone was observed a few times. The J gene is TRBJ2-7, the V gene TRBV9, with D possibly TRBD2 on 5 matching bases. The CDR3 runs 15 residues. Germline CDR1 and CDR2: SGDLS and YYNGEE. Trimming pared 2 bases from V and 5 bases from J, leaving 17 bases between. The CDR3 nucleotides read TGTGCCAGCAGCGTGTCGGGCCTCGGAGGTCACGAGCAGTACTTC. Residues: CASSVSGLGGHEQYF.

CDR3 bases: TGTGCCAGCAGCTTAGGGGACTTACCTCAAGAGACCCAGTACTTC. Translated, it gives CASSLGDLPQETQYF. This chain uses TRBV11-2 with TRBJ2-5; D perhaps matches TRBD2 (6 bases). The germline V gene has CDR1 SGHAT and CDR2 FQNNGV. The CDR3 contains 15 residues. V was trimmed by 1 base and J by 2 bases, leaving 11 bases between them.

The chain carries TRBV10-3 and TRBJ2-7, with a tentative D call TRBD2 (6 bases). CDR3 length: 13 amino acids. V was cut by 6 bases and J by 0 bases, with 9 bases left in between. Germline V CDR1 and CDR2: ENHRY, SYGVKD. The CDR3: CAIRTTSSYEQYF. As DNA, the CDR3 is TGTGCCATCAGGACGACTAGCTCCTACGAGCAGTACTTC.

J is TRBJ1-1 and V is TRBV10-3; the D gene is possibly TRBD1 (6 bases). V was trimmed by 9 bases and J by 1 base, leaving 12 bases between them. The germline V gene has CDR1 ENHRY and CDR2 SYGVKD. CDR3 length equals 13 residues. The CDR3 region is CAINRDKNTEAFF. CDR3 coding DNA: TGTGCCATAAACCGGGACAAGAACACTGAAGCTTTCTTT.

The DNA for the CDR3 is TGTGCCAGCAGCCAAGATAACAGTCCGACCGGGGAGCTGTTTTTT. It encodes CASSQDNSPTGELFF. The V and J genes are TRBV14 and TRBJ2-2; no clear D gene. V was cut by 0 bases and J by 5 bases, with 10 bases left in between. The CDR3 is made up of 15 amino acids. The germline CDR1 and CDR2 sequences are SGHDN and FVKESK.

The chain joins TRBV9 to TRBJ1-2, with D perhaps matching TRBD1 (6 bases). The V and J ends lost 3 bases and 8 bases respectively, with 17 bases between them. The CDR3 runs 14 residues. Germline CDR1 and CDR2: SGDLS and YYNGEE. The CDR3 region has the DNA TGTGCCAGCAGCGCAGGTGGGGGGGCCTTAGGCTACACCTTC. It translates to CASSAGGGALGYTF.

The genes are TRBV3-1 (or the pseudogene TRBV3-2) and TRBJ1-1; D is unclear. Germline-derived CDR1 and CDR2 are LGHDT and YNNKEL (reference sequence). With 3 bases removed from V and 3 bases from J, the gap between germline ends came to 11 bases. The CDR3 sequence is 14 residues long. The CDR3 loop reads CASSHSGKYTEAFF. Written as DNA, the CDR3 is TGTGCCAGCAGCCACTCCGGGAAATACACTGAAGCTTTCTTT.